Listed here is a single TCR beta chain. Libraries were prepared by immunoSEQ multiplex PCR; TCRdb keeps only in-frame clonotypes and omits some of them. The profile shows about 320,000 clones, about 87% of them singletons. The germline V gene has CDR1 SNHLY and CDR2 FYNNEI. The V and J ends lost 5 bases and 4 bases respectively, with 12 bases between them. The CDR3 totals 14 residues. The sample belongs to a study of blood T cell repertoires in COVID-19. Specimen: peripheral blood. This TCR derives from a woman in her twenties or thirties with COVID-19, enrolled during active disease. This chain joins TRBV2 and TRBJ2-1; tentatively, D is TRBD2 (6 bases). For the CDR3, the DNA is TGTGCCAGCAGTCCGACTAGTGGGTACAATGAGCAGTTCTTC. Translated, it gives CASSPTSGYNEQFF.